Listed below are T cell receptor beta chains from one sample, sequenced in a study of radiation and T cells in renal cell carcinoma. Some clones are missing from TCRdb's copy, which holds only in-frame ones; the method was immunoSEQ multiplex PCR. The sample shows roughly 170,000 clones, 88% of them seen only once. The specimen comprised blood, sampled from a patient whose treatment included radiotherapy and nephrectomy. These receptors all come from a woman in her fifties or sixties with renal cell carcinoma. CDR3s include the opening cysteine and the closing phenylalanine or tryptophan. D genes are given only for firm matches. A row's size may be missing; if present it is once, few, many or a size class.

TRBV7-3	-	once	TRBJ1-2	CASSPRAEGYGYTF	TGTGCCAGCAGCCCCAGGGCTGAAGGCTATGGCTACACCTTC
TRBV6-5	-	-	TRBJ2-5	CASSYSRRTPAQYF	TGTGCCAGCAGTTACTCGAGAAGGACTCCGGCCCAGTACTTC
TRBV6-5	TRBD2	-	TRBJ2-7	CASSSRGTSGGYEQYF	TGTGCCAGCAGTTCCCGGGGGACTAGCGGGGGATACGAGCAGTACTTC
TRBV5-1	TRBD1	-	TRBJ2-3	CASSLDPTGDTFTDTQYF	TGCGCCAGCAGCTTGGATCCGACAGGGGACACATTCACAGATACGCAGTATTTT
TRBV4-3	-	-	TRBJ1-2	CASSQVDGSYGYTF	TGCGCCAGCAGCCAAGTGGACGGAAGCTATGGCTACACCTTC
TRBV6-1	-	-	TRBJ1-5	CASSVGVGGNQPQHF	TGTGCCAGCAGTGTAGGGGTAGGGGGCAATCAGCCCCAGCATTTT
TRBV6-1	TRBD1	-	TRBJ1-2	CASSLQGTNYGYTF	TGTGCCAGCAGCTTACAGGGGACTAACTATGGCTACACCTTC
TRBV19	-	-	TRBJ1-1	CASSPRSRVGNTEAFF	TGTGCCAGTAGCCCACGCAGTCGAGTGGGGAACACTGAAGCTTTCTTT
TRBV28	-	-	TRBJ1-2	CASSSLSWGGLHGYTF	TGTGCCAGCAGTTCTCTTTCGTGGGGAGGGTTGCATGGCTACACCTTC
TRBV4-2	-	-	TRBJ2-3	CASSQEKSADTQYF	TGTGCCAGCAGCCAAGAGAAGTCGGCAGATACGCAGTATTTT
TRBV5-6	TRBD1	-	TRBJ1-2	CASSFVQGVRGYTF	TGTGCCAGCAGCTTCGTGCAGGGGGTAAGGGGCTACACCTTC
TRBV7-9	-	-	TRBJ2-2	CASSPSEAKNTGELFF	TGTGCCAGCAGCCCCTCCGAGGCTAAGAACACCGGGGAGCTGTTTTTT
TRBV6-1	-	-	TRBJ1-1	CASSAKQQGPGAAFF	TGTGCCAGCAGTGCCAAGCAACAGGGTCCCGGGGCGGCTTTCTTT
TRBV6-1	TRBD1	many	TRBJ1-1	CASSGQGREAFF	TGTGCCAGCAGTGGACAGGGTCGTGAAGCTTTCTTT
TRBV29-1	TRBD1	-	TRBJ2-3	CSARQGGSDTQYF	TGCAGCGCTAGACAGGGCGGTTCAGATACGCAGTATTTT
TRBV6-5	-	-	TRBJ1-2	CASSSPNYGYTF	TGTGCCAGCAGTTCACCTAACTATGGCTACACCTTC
TRBV7-9	TRBD2	-	TRBJ2-5	CASSLTGGGAQTQYF	TGTGCCAGCAGCCTGACTGGCGGGGGGGCCCAGACCCAGTACTTC
TRBV10-2	TRBD2	-	TRBJ2-3	CASRGTSGTDTQYF	TGCGCCAGCAGAGGGACTAGCGGCACAGATACGCAGTATTTT
TRBV21-1	-	-	TRBJ2-2	CASSPTGAVWITGELFF	TGTGCCAGCAGTCCGACAGGGGCGGTCTGGATCACCGGGGAGCTGTTTTTT
TRBV5-1	-	-	TRBJ1-2	CASSLMTGPKGGYTF	TGCGCCAGCAGCTTAATGACAGGTCCAAAAGGGGGCTACACCTTC
TRBV5-1	TRBD2	-	TRBJ2-3	CASSLGLAVPTDTQYF	TGCGCCAGCAGCCTGGGACTAGCGGTACCCACAGATACGCAGTATTTT
TRBV2	-	once	TRBJ2-5	CASSETEQETQYF	TGTGCCAGCAGTGAGACAGAACAAGAGACCCAGTACTTC
TRBV5-1	TRBD1	-	TRBJ2-7	CASSLEGQGRGYEQYF	TGCGCCAGCAGCTTGGAGGGACAGGGAAGAGGCTACGAGCAGTACTTC
TRBV6-6	-	-	TRBJ2-5	CASTPEPETQYF	TGTGCCAGCACCCCGGAGCCAGAGACCCAGTACTTC